This TCR beta chain was recovered during a study of CD8+CD57+ T cells in acquired aplastic anemia. The overall study: Sorted CD4+ and CD8+ cells yielded around 3.2 ug of DNA on average. Healthy-donor CD4+ cells averaged roughly 10.8 million reads. Study-level findings and limits: Patients and healthy controls showed no significant CD8+ Simpson's diversity difference. Approximately 27 CD8+ CDR3 sequences occurred in both the patients and the controls.

The CDR3 covers 15 residues. CDR1 SNHLY and CDR2 FYNNEI come from the germline V gene. V shed 2 bases and J 7 bases; nucleotides not matched to a gene: 7. TCR beta VDJ and CDR3 profiling used genomic DNA as template. TCRdb analysed the reads with MiXCR anew, one entry per CDR3 protein. The sample has about 220,000 distinct CDR3 sequences; 34% are singletons. As to this clonotype: What it recognizes is unknown.

This chain joins TRBV2 and TRBJ1-4; 7 bases align to TRBD1. Source material: sorted CD4+, CD8+, or CD8+CD57+ T cells (not recorded which) from PBMCs. This TCR derives from a human donor in good health, serving as a control. The CDR3 DNA is TGTGCCAGCAGTGAACCCGAGACAGGGACTGAAAAACTGTTTTTT. Protein sequence: CASSEPETGTEKLFF. The complete variable domain, with remaining parts taken from reference TRBV2 and TRBJ1-4, reads EPEVTQTPSHQVTQMGQEVILRCVPISNHLYFYWYRQILGQKVEFLVSFYNNEISEKSEIFDDQFSVERPDGSNFTLKIRSTKLEDSAMYFCASSEPETGTEKLFFGSGTQLSVL.